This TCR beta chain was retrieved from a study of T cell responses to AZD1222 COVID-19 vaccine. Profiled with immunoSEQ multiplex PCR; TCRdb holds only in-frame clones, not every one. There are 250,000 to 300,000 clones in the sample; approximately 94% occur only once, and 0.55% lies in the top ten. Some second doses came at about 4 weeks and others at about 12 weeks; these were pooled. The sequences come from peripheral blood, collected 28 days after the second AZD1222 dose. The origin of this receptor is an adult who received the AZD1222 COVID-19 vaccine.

In DNA form, the CDR3 reads TGTGCCACCAGCAGAGTGGGAAAATCGGGGTACAATGAGCAGTTCTTC. Its protein product is CATSRVGKSGYNEQFF. The V call is TRBV15, the J call TRBJ2-1, with a tentative D call TRBD2 (5 bases). Germline CDR1 and CDR2: LNHNV and YYDKDF (reference sequence). The CDR3 runs to 16 residues. The V end lost 1 base, the J end lost 4 bases, and 14 bases lay between the germline ends.